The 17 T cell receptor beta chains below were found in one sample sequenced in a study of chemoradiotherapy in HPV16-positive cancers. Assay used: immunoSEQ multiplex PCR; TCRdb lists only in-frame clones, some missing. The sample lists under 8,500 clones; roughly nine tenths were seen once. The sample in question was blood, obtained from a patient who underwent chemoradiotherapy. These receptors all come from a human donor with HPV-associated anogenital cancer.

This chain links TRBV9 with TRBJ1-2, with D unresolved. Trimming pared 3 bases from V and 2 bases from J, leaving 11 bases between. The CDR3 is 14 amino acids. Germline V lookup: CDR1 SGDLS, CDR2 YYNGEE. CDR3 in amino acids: CASSEGGSNYGYTF. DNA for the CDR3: TGTGCCAGCAGCGAAGGAGGTTCGAACTATGGCTACACCTTC.

The CDR3 sequence is CASSLQSHSGANVLTF. The CDR3 DNA is TGTGCCAGCAGTTTACAGAGCCACTCTGGGGCCAACGTCCTGACTTTC. V and J are TRBV27 and TRBJ2-6; D unresolved. Between the trimmed V and J ends, which lost 2 bases and 0 bases, there was a span of 8 bases. Germline assignment: CDR1 MNHEY and CDR2 SMNVEV (reference sequence). The CDR3 is made up of 16 amino acids.

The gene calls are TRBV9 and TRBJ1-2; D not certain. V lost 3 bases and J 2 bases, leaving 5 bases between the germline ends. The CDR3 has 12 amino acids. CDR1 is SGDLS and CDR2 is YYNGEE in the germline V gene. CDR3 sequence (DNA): TGTGCCAGCAGCGCAGACAACTATGGCTACACCTTC. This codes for CASSADNYGYTF.

CDR3 in DNA: TGTGCCTGGTCCAGGGCCAACTATGGCTACACCTTC. It translates to CAWSRANYGYTF. The genes are TRBV30 and TRBJ1-2; D may be TRBD1 (5 bases). Per the germline V gene, CDR1 is GTSNPN and CDR2 is SVGIG (reference sequence). This CDR3 region has 12 residues. The V and J ends lost 5 bases and 2 bases respectively, with 9 bases between them.

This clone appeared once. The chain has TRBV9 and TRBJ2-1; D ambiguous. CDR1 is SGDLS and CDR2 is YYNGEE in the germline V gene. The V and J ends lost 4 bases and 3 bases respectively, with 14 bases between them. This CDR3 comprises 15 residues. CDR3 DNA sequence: TGTGCCAGCAGCCCCACGCCCCAACACTACAATGAGCAGTTCTTC. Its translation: CASSPTPQHYNEQFF.

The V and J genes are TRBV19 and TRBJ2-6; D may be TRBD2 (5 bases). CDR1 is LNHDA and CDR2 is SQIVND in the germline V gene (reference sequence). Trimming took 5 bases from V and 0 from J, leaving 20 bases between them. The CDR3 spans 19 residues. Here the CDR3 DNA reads TGTGCCAGTAGTCCGAACGGGGTCTTATCCCCCTCTGGGGCCAACGTCCTGACTTTC. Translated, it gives CASSPNGVLSPSGANVLTF.

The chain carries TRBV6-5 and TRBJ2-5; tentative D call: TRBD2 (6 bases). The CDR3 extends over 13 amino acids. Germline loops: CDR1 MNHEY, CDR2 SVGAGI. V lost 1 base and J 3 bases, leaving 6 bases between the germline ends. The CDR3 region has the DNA TGTGCCAGCAGTTACTGGGGGGAAGAGACCCAGTACTTC. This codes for CASSYWGEETQYF.

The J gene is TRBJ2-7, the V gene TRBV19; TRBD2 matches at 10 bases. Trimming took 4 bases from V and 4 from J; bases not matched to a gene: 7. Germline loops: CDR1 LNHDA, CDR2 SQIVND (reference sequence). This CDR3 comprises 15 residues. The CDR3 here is CASSNGGTSVYEQYF. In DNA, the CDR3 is TGTGCCAGTAGTAATGGCGGGACTAGCGTGTACGAGCAGTACTTC.

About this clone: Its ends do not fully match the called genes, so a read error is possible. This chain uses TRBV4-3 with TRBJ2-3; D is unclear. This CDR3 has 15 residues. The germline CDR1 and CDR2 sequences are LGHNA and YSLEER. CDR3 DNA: TGCGCCAGCAGCCAAGATCTAGTGGGCACAGATACGCAGTACTTT. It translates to CASSQDLVGTDTQYF.

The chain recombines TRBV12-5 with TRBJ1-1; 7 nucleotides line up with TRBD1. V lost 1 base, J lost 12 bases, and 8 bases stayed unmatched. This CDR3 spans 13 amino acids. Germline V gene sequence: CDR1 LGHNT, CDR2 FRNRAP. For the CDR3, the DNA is TGTGCTAGTGGTTTGGAAGGAGGGACAGATCCTTTCTTT. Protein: CASGLEGGTDPFF.

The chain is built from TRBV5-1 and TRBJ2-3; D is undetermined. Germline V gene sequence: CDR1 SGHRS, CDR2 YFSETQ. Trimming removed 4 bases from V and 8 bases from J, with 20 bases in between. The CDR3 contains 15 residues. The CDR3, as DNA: TGCGCCAGCAGCCAGGTTGACGGACCCGTCGGTACGCAGTATTTT. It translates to CASSQVDGPVGTQYF.

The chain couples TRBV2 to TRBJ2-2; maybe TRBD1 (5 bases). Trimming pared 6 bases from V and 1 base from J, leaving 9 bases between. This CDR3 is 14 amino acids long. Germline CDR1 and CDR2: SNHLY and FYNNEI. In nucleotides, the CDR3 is TGTGCCAGCAGGGGGCAAGGGAACACCGGGGAGCTGTTTTTT. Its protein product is CASRGQGNTGELFF. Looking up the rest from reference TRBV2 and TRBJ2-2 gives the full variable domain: EPEVTQTPSHQVTQMGQEVILRCVPISNHLYFYWYRQILGQKVEFLVSFYNNEISEKSEIFDDQFSVERPDGSNFTLKIRSTKLEDSAMYFCASRGQGNTGELFFGEGSRLTVL.

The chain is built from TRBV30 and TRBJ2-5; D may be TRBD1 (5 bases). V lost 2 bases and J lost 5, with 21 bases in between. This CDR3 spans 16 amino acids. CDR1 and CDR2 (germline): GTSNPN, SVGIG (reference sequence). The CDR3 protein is CAWSPTAGRVRETQYF. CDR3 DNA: TGTGCCTGGAGTCCAACGGCAGGCAGGGTCCGGGAGACCCAGTACTTC.

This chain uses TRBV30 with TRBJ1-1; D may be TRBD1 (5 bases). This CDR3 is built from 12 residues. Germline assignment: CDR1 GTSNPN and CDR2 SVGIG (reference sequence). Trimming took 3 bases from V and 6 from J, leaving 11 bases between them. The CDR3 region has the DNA TGTGCCTGGAGGGGGGATACGGCTGAAGCTTTCTTT. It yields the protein CAWRGDTAEAFF.

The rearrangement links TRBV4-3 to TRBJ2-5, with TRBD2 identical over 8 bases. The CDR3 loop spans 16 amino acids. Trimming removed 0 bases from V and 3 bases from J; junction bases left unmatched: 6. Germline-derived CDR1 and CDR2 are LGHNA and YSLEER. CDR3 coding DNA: TGCGCCAGCAGCCAAGATATTAGCGGGGCAAAAGAGACCCAGTACTTC. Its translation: CASSQDISGAKETQYF.

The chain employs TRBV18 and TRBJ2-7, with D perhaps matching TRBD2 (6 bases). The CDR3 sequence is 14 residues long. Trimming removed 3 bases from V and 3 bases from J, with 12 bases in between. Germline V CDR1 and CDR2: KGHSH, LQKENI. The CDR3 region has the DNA TGTGCCAGCTCACCCTCAGGCGGGGTCTACGAGCAGTACTTC. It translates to CASSPSGGVYEQYF.

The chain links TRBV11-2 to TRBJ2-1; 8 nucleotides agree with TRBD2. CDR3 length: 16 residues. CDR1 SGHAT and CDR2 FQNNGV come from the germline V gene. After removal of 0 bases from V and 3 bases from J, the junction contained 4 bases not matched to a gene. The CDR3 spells CASSLEWAGGYNEQFF. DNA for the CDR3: TGTGCCAGCAGCTTAGAATGGGCGGGAGGCTACAATGAGCAGTTCTTC.